The 5 T cell receptor beta chains below come from one sample, sequenced in a study of identical twins. Via MiXCR, TCRdb re-called the 5' RACE reads, giving one row per CDR3 protein. The data show hundreds of thousands of distinct CDR3 sequences, about 9.4% seen once. These same records also appear under a second study, on yellow fever vaccine responses in identical twins.

Material: PBMCs. Receptors originate from a woman in her late teens or twenties in good health.

In the case of this clonotype: The CDR3 carries no conserved terminal phenylalanine or tryptophan, so it likely arises from a read error. The DNA is left out, because the CDR3 cannot be placed on it with certainty; the CDR3 is given as TCRdb lists it. The rearrangement joins TRBV6-5 to TRBJ1-2; the DNA was not compared with TRBD1, the D call given in the table. The CDR3 numbers 12 amino acids, ends counted. Germline V gene lookup returns CDR1 MNHEY and CDR2 SVGAGI. CDR3 in amino acids: CASSPGQGADFI.

In this sample, this clonotype turned up a few times. The gene calls are TRBV6-2 or TRBV6-3 and TRBJ2-7; no clear D gene. The CDR3 covers 14 residues. Germline loops: CDR1 MNHEY, CDR2 SVGEGT. V was pared by 8 bases and J by 1 base, with 15 bases between. This CDR3 reads CASVGLGLSYEQYF. DNA of the CDR3: TGTGCCAGCGTGGGCCTAGGCCTTTCCTACGAGCAGTACTTC.

This clonotype was picked up many times. The V and J genes are TRBV7-8 and TRBJ2-1; D uncertain. Germline CDR1 SGHVS, CDR2 FQNEAQ. This CDR3 has 13 residues. V lost 2 bases to trimming and J lost 4 bases, with 6 bases between them. CDR3 protein: CASSLTDYNEQFF. The CDR3 DNA reads as TGTGCCAGCAGCTTAACTGATTACAATGAGCAGTTCTTC.

The rearrangement links TRBV10-3 to TRBJ2-5; D possibly corresponds to TRBD2 (7 bases). Trimming cost V 6 bases and J 2 bases, with 13 bases left between them. The germline gives CDR1 ENHRY, CDR2 SYGVKD. The CDR3 totals 14 residues. The CDR3 coding sequence is TGTGCCATCAGAGGGGGGGGAGAACAAGAGACCCAGTACTTC. Protein product: CAIRGGGEQETQYF.

The genes are TRBV5-1 and TRBJ2-7, with 10 bases lining up with TRBD1. Per germline, CDR1 SGHRS and CDR2 YFSETQ. V lost 4 bases, J lost 5 bases, and 9 bases stayed unmatched. CDR3 length: 15 amino acids. The CDR3 region is CASSPKTGGGDEQYF. CDR3 bases: TGCGCCAGCAGCCCGAAGACAGGGGGCGGCGACGAGCAGTACTTC.